This entry lists 28 T cell receptor beta chains sequenced from one sample in a study of control samples from healthy donors and cancer patients. TCRdb keeps only in-frame clones here, not all; method: immunoSEQ multiplex PCR. The table lists roughly 32,000 clones, roughly nine tenths of them singletons, with 1.5% to 2% in the top ten. Sequenced input: PBMCs. The receptors come from a woman aged 40 to 50 with lung cancer.

The chain joins TRBV7-2 to TRBJ2-2, with D maybe TRBD1 (5 bases). Germline V gene sequence: CDR1 SGHTA, CDR2 FQGNSA. This CDR3 comprises 14 residues. V shed 1 base and J shed 2 bases, with 5 bases lying between them. CDR3: CASSLGTNTGELFF. CDR3 DNA sequence: TGTGCCAGCAGCTTAGGGACAAACACCGGGGAGCTGTTTTTT.

V and J are TRBV9 and TRBJ1-2, with unresolved D. The V end was cut by 0 bases, the J end by 1 base, with 4 bases between. The CDR3 spans 13 residues. Germline values: CDR1 SGDLS, CDR2 YYNGEE. CDR3 nucleotide sequence: TGTGCCAGCAGCGTAGGAGGTAACTATGGCTACACCTTC. Protein product: CASSVGGNYGYTF.

V usage is TRBV5-1 and J usage is TRBJ1-5; D is perhaps TRBD1 (6 bases). Trimming took off 4 bases at V and 1 base at J, with 9 bases between the two ends. CDR3 length: 14 amino acids. In germline, CDR1 is SGHRS, CDR2 YFSETQ. CDR3 coding DNA: TGCGCCAGCAGCCCGACAGGAAGCAATCAGCCCCAGCATTTT. This gives the protein CASSPTGSNQPQHF. Based on the CDR3 plus reference TRBV5-1 and TRBJ1-5, the full variable domain is KAGVTQTPRYLIKTRGQQVTLSCSPISGHRSVSWYQQTPGQGLQFLFEYFSETQRNKGNFPGRFSGRQFSNSRSEMNVSTLELGDSALYLCASSPTGSNQPQHFGDGTRLSIL.

This rearrangement joins TRBV11-3 to TRBJ2-2; unclear D gene. Looked up from germline, CDR1 is SGHNT and CDR2 is YENEEA. V was cut by 5 bases and J by 1 base, with 14 bases left in between. The CDR3 is made up of 16 amino acids. The CDR3 region is CASSEPGQVNTGELFF. In DNA form, the CDR3 reads TGTGCCAGCAGCGAACCGGGTCAGGTGAACACCGGGGAGCTGTTTTTT.

V usage is TRBV4-2 and J usage is TRBJ2-3; D may be TRBD2 (6 bases). Germline lookup yields CDR1 LGHNA and CDR2 YNFKEQ. The CDR3 extends over 16 amino acids. Deletions cut 0 bases from V and 1 base from J, with 11 bases between. CDR3 loop: CASSQEARGGTDTQYF. CDR3 sequence (DNA): TGTGCCAGCAGCCAAGAGGCGCGCGGGGGCACAGATACGCAGTATTTT.

The chain has TRBV4-3 and TRBJ1-2; D gene ambiguous. In germline, CDR1 is LGHNA, CDR2 YSLEER. The ends were cut back, 0 bases at V and 4 bases at J, with 15 bases in the middle. This CDR3 has 16 residues. The CDR3 nucleotides are TGCGCCAGCAGCCAAGATAGGGCAGTAGGCGGCTATGGCTACACCTTC. It yields the protein CASSQDRAVGGYGYTF.

V is TRBV28 and J is TRBJ2-7; the match to TRBD2 covers 7 bases. The CDR3 sequence is 15 residues long. After removal of 5 bases from V and 5 bases from J, the junction contained 12 bases not matched to a gene. Germline CDR1 and CDR2: MDHEN and SYDVKM. DNA of the CDR3: TGTGCCAGCAGTCCCAGGAGGGAGGGTTTGAACGAGCAGTACTTC. It yields the protein CASSPRREGLNEQYF.

The V call is TRBV5-4, the J call TRBJ1-1, with D perhaps matching TRBD1 (6 bases). V lost 0 bases, J lost 5 bases, and 20 bases lay in between. This CDR3 region has 17 residues. Germline V gives CDR1 SGHNT, CDR2 YYREEE (reference sequence). CDR3 amino acids: CASSLVGRGARETEAFF. CDR3 nucleotide sequence: TGTGCCAGCAGCTTGGTCGGTCGGGGGGCGCGAGAAACTGAAGCTTTCTTT.

The chain combines TRBV9 with TRBJ1-5; possible D gene TRBD1, 6 bases. The CDR3 is made up of 13 amino acids. The germline gives CDR1 SGDLS, CDR2 YYNGEE. V lost 1 base and J 6 bases, leaving 8 bases between the germline ends. CDR3 region: CASSVKGGQPQHF. In DNA form, the CDR3 reads TGTGCCAGCAGCGTAAAAGGGGGTCAGCCCCAGCATTTT.

The chain carries TRBV5-6 and TRBJ1-2, with D possibly TRBD1 on 6 matching bases. Trimming cost V 3 bases and J 5 bases, with 14 bases left between them. Germline V gene data show CDR1 as SGHDT and CDR2 as YYEEEE. The CDR3 runs to 14 residues. The CDR3, as DNA: TGTGCCAGCAGCTCCGAAGGGGGAGGGTATGGCTACACCTTC. Amino acid sequence: CASSSEGGGYGYTF.

This clone came up once. This sequence joins TRBV5-1 and TRBJ2-1; 9 nucleotides align to TRBD2. Germline-derived CDR1 and CDR2 are SGHRS and YFSETQ. Trimming took 4 bases from V and 4 from J; bases not matched to a gene: 9. The CDR3 extends over 16 amino acids. This chain's CDR3 is CASSESGLASYNEQFF. The DNA of the CDR3 is TGCGCCAGCAGCGAATCGGGACTAGCCTCATACAATGAGCAGTTCTTC.

The J gene is TRBJ1-6, the V gene TRBV2; 9 nucleotides match TRBD1. CDR3 size: 14 residues. Germline values: CDR1 SNHLY, CDR2 FYNNEI. V lost 7 bases, J lost 10 bases, and 8 bases stayed unmatched. The CDR3: CASTELTGGSPLHF. The CDR3 nucleotides read TGTGCCAGCACCGAACTTACAGGGGGCTCACCCCTCCACTTT.

V usage is TRBV9 and J usage is TRBJ1-2; unclear D gene. Germline CDR1 and CDR2: SGDLS and YYNGEE. This CDR3 spans 14 amino acids. Between the trimmed V and J ends, which lost 3 bases and 0 bases, there was a span of 9 bases. CDR3 DNA: TGTGCCAGCAGCGCCGGGTTTACTAACTATGGCTACACCTTC. This encodes CASSAGFTNYGYTF.

The gene calls are TRBV4-2 and TRBJ2-3; 8 positions agree with TRBD2. CDR3 length equals 15 residues. Germline V gives CDR1 LGHNA, CDR2 YNFKEQ. V trimming: 0 bases; J trimming: 6 bases; junction bases outside the gene matches: 5. CDR3 residues: CASSQDIAGRDTQYF. In DNA, the CDR3 is TGTGCCAGCAGCCAAGATATAGCGGGGAGGGATACGCAGTATTTT.

The V gene is TRBV12-5, the J gene TRBJ2-5; 10 positions agree with TRBD1. The germline V gene has CDR1 LGHNT and CDR2 FRNRAP. J lost 5 bases, V lost 1 base, and 10 bases had no gene match. The CDR3 loop spans 17 amino acids. CDR3 bases: TGTGCTAGTGGTTTGGGGGGGACAGGGGACTTTAGTGAGACCCAGTACTTC. Residues: CASGLGGTGDFSETQYF.

The chain combines TRBV6-6 with TRBJ1-2; D perhaps matches TRBD1 (5 bases). CDR3 length: 13 amino acids. Germline lookup yields CDR1 MNHNY and CDR2 SVGAGI (reference sequence). Trimming cost V 8 bases and J 8 bases, with 18 bases left between them. The CDR3 coding sequence is TGTGCCAGCGCCCCAGTGCAGGGTGTGGGCTACACCTTC. Translated: CASAPVQGVGYTF.

The V gene is TRBV12-3 or TRBV12-4, the J gene TRBJ1-5; D perhaps matches TRBD1 (6 bases). V was trimmed by 6 bases and J by 7 bases, leaving 13 bases between them. The CDR3 contains 13 residues. The CDR3 DNA is TGTGCCAGCAGCCCACAGGGTGAACAGCCCCAGCATTTT. This encodes CASSPQGEQPQHF.

The J gene is TRBJ1-1, the V gene TRBV9; D is unresolved. The germline CDR1 and CDR2 sequences are SGDLS and YYNGEE. The CDR3 runs 13 residues. V was trimmed by 0 bases and J by 1 base, leaving 4 bases between them. The CDR3 spells CASSVARNTEAFF. CDR3 in DNA: TGTGCCAGCAGCGTAGCCAGGAACACTGAAGCTTTCTTT.

This chain joins TRBV3-1 (or the pseudogene TRBV3-2) and TRBJ2-7; 10 bases are a match to TRBD1. The ends lost 5 bases at V and 7 bases at J; junction bases unmatched: 5. Looked up from germline, CDR1 is LGHDT and CDR2 is YNNKEL (reference sequence). The CDR3 is made up of 13 amino acids. The chain's CDR3 is CASSTGQGREQYF. DNA of the CDR3: TGTGCCAGCAGCACGGGACAGGGGAGAGAGCAGTACTTC.

The chain has TRBV13 and TRBJ1-2; weak D call: TRBD1 (6 bases). The CDR3 is 13 amino acids. CDR1 and CDR2 from the germline V gene are PRHDT and FYEKMQ (reference sequence). V lost 4 bases to trimming and J lost 6 bases, with 12 bases between them. CDR3 coding DNA: TGTGCCAGCAGCTATACAGGGTTCAATGGCTACACCTTC. This sequence encodes CASSYTGFNGYTF.

In its sample, this clone was seen a few times. This rearrangement joins TRBV6-1 to TRBJ1-1; a weak D match, TRBD1 (5 bases). The CDR3 totals 12 residues. The V end lost 3 bases, the J end lost 9 bases, and 11 bases lay between the germline ends. Germline assignment: CDR1 MNHNS and CDR2 SASEGT. The chain's CDR3 is CASSESTAKAFF. In nucleotides, the CDR3 is TGTGCCAGCAGTGAGTCGACAGCCAAAGCTTTCTTT.

This clone was detected once. V usage is TRBV15 and J usage is TRBJ2-7; D gene unclear. CDR1 is LNHNV, CDR2 YYDKDF, per germline (reference sequence). The CDR3 contains 13 residues. Trimming removed 1 base at V and 5 bases at J, with 9 bases between. CDR3: CATSRAGTDEQYF. DNA of the CDR3: TGTGCCACCAGCAGAGCGGGCACTGACGAGCAGTACTTC.

In this sample, this clone turned up a few times. V is TRBV6-2 or TRBV6-3 and J is TRBJ1-2, with D uncertain. This CDR3 has 14 residues. The V gene's germline CDR1 is MNHEY and CDR2 SVGEGT. Trimming cost V 7 bases and J 1 base, with 13 bases left between them. The CDR3 DNA follows: TGTGCCAGCAACCCAGAGGGCCATAACTATGGCTACACCTTC. As protein: CASNPEGHNYGYTF.

This clone has more than one count but fewer than ten. This chain links TRBV19 with TRBJ1-3; D not certain. CDR1 is LNHDA and CDR2 is SQIVND in the germline V gene (reference sequence). Trimming left V 5 bases short and J 0 bases short, with 14 bases between. CDR3 length equals 16 residues. CDR3 residues: CASSPQTTISGNTIYF. The DNA for the CDR3 is TGTGCCAGTAGTCCCCAGACTACTATCTCTGGAAACACCATATATTTT.

The V and J genes are TRBV4-2 and TRBJ2-3; 9 bases are shared with TRBD2. V lost 3 bases to trimming and J lost 2 bases; unmatched junction nucleotides: 12. This CDR3 comprises 18 residues. Germline V gives CDR1 LGHNA, CDR2 YNFKEQ. The CDR3 DNA sequence: TGTGCCAGCAGCCATTTTTCCGCAGCGGGGGGAAACACAGATACGCAGTATTTT. It translates to CASSHFSAAGGNTDTQYF.

This chain joins TRBV10-3 and TRBJ1-1; D not certain. Germline V lookup: CDR1 ENHRY, CDR2 SYGVKD. Trimming removed 2 bases from V and 0 bases from J, with 10 bases in between. The length of the CDR3 is 15 residues. The CDR3 DNA is TGTGCCATCAGTGAGGCGGGAGCCATGAACACTGAAGCTTTCTTT. Translation: CAISEAGAMNTEAFF.

On this clone: The sample contains more than one DNA sequence encoding this CDR3. The chain joins TRBV19 to TRBJ2-5, with D possibly being TRBD1 or TRBD2 (5 bases each). Trimming shortened V by 6 bases and J by 5 bases, and 7 bases separated the two germline ends. The germline gives CDR1 LNHDA, CDR2 SQIVND (reference sequence). CDR3 length: 11 amino acids. The CDR3 is CASSGTETQYF. The CDR3 nucleotides read TGTGCCAGTAGCGGGACGGAGACCCAGTACTTC.

This chain links TRBV19 with TRBJ1-2; unclear D gene. The germline CDR1 and CDR2 sequences are LNHDA and SQIVND (reference sequence). This CDR3 contains 17 residues. V lost 1 base to trimming and J lost 0 bases, with 15 bases between them. CDR3 sequence reads: CASSIASGSGTNYGYTF. The DNA for the CDR3 is TGTGCCAGTAGTATAGCCTCCGGGTCTGGTACTAACTATGGCTACACCTTC.